What follows are 21 T cell receptor beta chains derived from one specimen sequenced in a study of blood T cell repertoires in COVID-19. Generated by immunoSEQ multiplex PCR, the TCRdb table keeps only in-frame clones and is missing some. The sample lists tens of thousands of clones, 79% occurring once. The sample was peripheral blood. Source of these receptors: a man in his 60s with active or convalescent COVID-19.

V usage is TRBV4-2 and J usage is TRBJ2-6, with a weak D call TRBD1 (6 bases). V was pared by 5 bases and J by 0 bases, with 14 bases between. Germline CDR1 reads LGHNA; CDR2 reads YNFKEQ. The CDR3 totals 17 residues. CDR3: CASSSGQLTSGANVLTF. In DNA form, the CDR3 reads TGTGCCAGCAGCTCAGGACAGTTAACCTCTGGGGCCAACGTCCTGACTTTC.

This chain connects TRBV11-3 to TRBJ1-6; weak D call: TRBD1 (5 bases). CDR3 length: 13 amino acids. Per the germline V gene, CDR1 is SGHNT and CDR2 is YENEEA. Trimming took 5 bases from V and 8 from J, leaving 10 bases between them. The CDR3 region has the DNA TGTGCCAGCAGCAAAGGGGCAGATTCACCCCTCCACTTT. Its translation: CASSKGADSPLHF.

The chain recombines TRBV18 with TRBJ2-1; TRBD2 agrees at 10 bases. The CDR3 contains 15 residues. Trimming cost V 6 bases and J 3 bases; bases outside gene matches: 5. Germline assignment: CDR1 KGHSH and CDR2 LQKENI. The CDR3 loop is CASSQSGGVYNEQFF. CDR3 bases: TGTGCCAGCTCTCAAAGCGGGGGGGTCTACAATGAGCAGTTCTTC.

This chain uses TRBV7-2 with TRBJ1-3; no reliable D call. The V end lost 6 bases, the J end lost 2 bases, and 17 bases lay between the germline ends. The germline V gene encodes CDR1 SGHTA and CDR2 FQGNSA. The CDR3 length is 16 residues. This chain's CDR3 is CASSPPSVAAGNTIYF. In DNA form, the CDR3 reads TGTGCCAGCAGTCCCCCCTCGGTAGCGGCTGGAAACACCATATATTTT.

The chain links TRBV15 to TRBJ1-2, with TRBD1 matching 9 bases. Per germline, CDR1 LNHNV and CDR2 YYDKDF (reference sequence). CDR3 length: 18 amino acids. V lost 0 bases, J lost 1 base, and 9 bases stayed unmatched. The DNA of the CDR3 is TGTGCCACCAGCAGAGAGACTCCGGGACAGGGACATAACTATGGCTACACCTTC. Amino acids: CATSRETPGQGHNYGYTF.

This chain joins TRBV28 and TRBJ1-5; TRBD1 aligns across 9 bases. Germline CDR1 reads MDHEN; CDR2 reads SYDVKM. Losses at the gene ends were 7 bases for V and 0 bases for J; bases not matched to a gene: 7. CDR3 size: 16 residues. This chain's CDR3 is CASKRQGGDSNQPQHF. The CDR3, as DNA: TGTGCCAGCAAGAGACAGGGGGGAGATAGCAATCAGCCCCAGCATTTT. The full variable domain, completed using reference TRBV28 and TRBJ1-5, is DVKVTQSSRYLVKRTGEKVFLECVQDMDHENMFWYRQDPGLGLRLIYFSYDVKMKEKGDIPEGYSVSREKKERFSLILESASTNQTSMYLCASKRQGGDSNQPQHFGDGTRLSIL.

The chain links TRBV7-9 to TRBJ2-1; D gene ambiguous. The CDR3 contains 13 residues. The germline V gene encodes CDR1 SEHNR and CDR2 FQNEAQ (reference sequence). V was trimmed by 5 bases and J by 3 bases, leaving 8 bases between them. This chain's CDR3 is CASSLNSYNEQFF. CDR3 DNA sequence: TGTGCCAGCAGCCTGAACAGCTACAATGAGCAGTTCTTC.

The DNA of the CDR3 is TGTGCCAGCAGCCGGGGACTAGCGGACTACGAGCAGTACTTC. This gives the protein CASSRGLADYEQYF. V usage is TRBV3-1 (or the pseudogene TRBV3-2) and J usage is TRBJ2-7, with TRBD2 identical over 11 bases. The germline V gene has CDR1 LGHDT and CDR2 YNNKEL (reference sequence). Unmatched junction bases numbered 2, after V lost 4 bases and J lost 3 bases. This CDR3 comprises 14 residues.

The rearrangement joins TRBV19 to TRBJ1-2; D is ambiguous. Germline V gene sequence: CDR1 LNHDA, CDR2 SQIVND (reference sequence). This CDR3 is built from 14 residues. V was cut by 4 bases and J by 1 base, with 10 bases left in between. This CDR3 is CASSTGRGNYGYTF. For the CDR3, the DNA is TGTGCCAGTAGTACAGGACGGGGTAACTATGGCTACACCTTC.

The rearrangement uses TRBV3-1 (or the pseudogene TRBV3-2) and TRBJ1-5, with D possibly matching TRBD1 (6 bases). Germline CDR1 is LGHDT and CDR2 is YNNKEL (reference sequence). V shed 1 base and J shed 6 bases, with 16 bases lying between them. The CDR3 extends over 16 amino acids. The CDR3 DNA is TGTGCCAGCAGCCAAGGGGCCAGGGTAGGGGGTCAGCCCCAGCATTTT. Translating gives CASSQGARVGGQPQHF.

This chain links TRBV27 with TRBJ1-3; 9 bases fit TRBD1. Germline lookup yields CDR1 MNHEY and CDR2 SMNVEV (reference sequence). The CDR3 has 16 residues. Trimming at V came to 6 bases and at J to 3 bases, leaving 9 bases not matched to a gene. CDR3 loop: CASSFGTGSFGNTIYF. CDR3 coding DNA: TGTGCCAGCAGCTTCGGGACAGGGTCATTTGGAAACACCATATATTTT.

This clone was recorded only once. CDR3 bases: TGTGCCAGCAGTTTCCTAACGACAGTCATCGGACCTAACACTGAAGCTTTCTTT. This sequence encodes CASSFLTTVIGPNTEAFF. This sequence joins TRBV27 and TRBJ1-1, with D possibly matching TRBD1 (5 bases). CDR1 is MNHEY, CDR2 SMNVEV, per germline (reference sequence). Trimming took off 3 bases at V and 2 bases at J, with 22 bases between the two ends. CDR3 size: 18 residues.

The J gene is TRBJ2-4, the V gene TRBV5-6, with D unclear. V was cut by 0 bases and J by 3 bases, with 13 bases left in between. The CDR3 consists of 16 residues. Germline CDR1 SGHDT, CDR2 YYEEEE. CDR3 protein: CASSLGPDLGKNIQYF. The CDR3 DNA reads TGTGCCAGCAGCTTGGGCCCAGACCTAGGCAAAAACATTCAGTACTTC. Supplemented by reference TRBV5-6 and TRBJ2-4, the full variable domain reads DAGVTQSPTHLIKTRGQQVTLRCSPKSGHDTVSWYQQALGQGPQFIFQYYEEEERQRGNFPDRFSGHQFPNYSSELNVNALLLGDSALYLCASSLGPDLGKNIQYFGAGTRLSVL.

This clone has a single count. CDR3 residues: CASSTLVGSQETQYF. In DNA, the CDR3 is TGTGCCAGTAGTACCCTCGTCGGGAGCCAAGAGACCCAGTACTTC. The rearrangement uses TRBV19 and TRBJ2-5, with TRBD2 as a possible D gene (6 bases). Germline-derived CDR1 and CDR2 are LNHDA and SQIVND (reference sequence). V was shortened by 4 bases and J by 1 base, with 13 bases between the two germline ends. This CDR3 spans 15 amino acids.

This clone showed up just a few times. A read error is possible here, since a much larger clone lies one base away. V usage is TRBV23-1 and J usage is TRBJ1-2, with 12 nucleotides matching TRBD1. TRBV23-1 is given ORF status, its function remaining uncertain. CDR3 length: 16 amino acids. The CDR3 DNA sequence: TGCGCCCGCAGTCGACCCGGGACAGGGGGCTACTATGGCTACACCTTC. Translating it yields CARSRPGTGGYYGYTF.

The DNA for the CDR3 is TGTGCCAGCAGTTTGGGACAGGGTCTAACTGAAGCTTTCTTT. Its translation is CASSLGQGLTEAFF. This chain joins TRBV6-5 and TRBJ1-1; the match to TRBD1 covers 9 bases. The CDR3 has 14 amino acids. Losses at the gene ends were 4 bases for V and 5 bases for J; bases not matched to a gene: 5. Germline V CDR1 and CDR2: MNHEY, SVGAGI.

The rearrangement links TRBV15 to TRBJ1-3; 7 bases match TRBD1. V was clipped by 0 bases and J by 4 bases; unmatched bases: 6. The germline V gene encodes CDR1 LNHNV and CDR2 YYDKDF (reference sequence). The CDR3 spans 16 residues. The CDR3 loop reads CATSRDYQGVGNTIYF. Written as DNA, the CDR3 is TGTGCCACCAGCAGAGATTACCAGGGGGTCGGAAACACCATATATTTT.

This clone was seen a single time. The chain has TRBV19 and TRBJ1-3; 7 nucleotides agree with TRBD1. This CDR3 comprises 14 residues. The germline V gene has CDR1 LNHDA and CDR2 SQIVND (reference sequence). Trimming took 5 bases from V and 1 from J; bases not matched to a gene: 2. The chain's CDR3 is CASSHRGSGNTIYF. CDR3 nucleotides: TGTGCCAGTAGTCACAGGGGATCTGGAAACACCATATATTTT.

The rearrangement joins TRBV4-3 to TRBJ2-3, with unresolved D. The CDR3 extends over 16 amino acids. V gave up 1 base and J gave up 0 bases, with 11 bases separating them. CDR1 and CDR2 (germline): LGHNA, YSLEER. This chain's CDR3 is CASSQAWAASTDTQYF. The CDR3 DNA reads TGCGCCAGCAGCCAAGCCTGGGCAGCTAGCACAGATACGCAGTATTTT.

In its sample, this clone was seen a few times. The chain joins TRBV18 to TRBJ2-3; tentative D call: TRBD1 (5 bases). CDR3 length: 15 amino acids. CDR1 KGHSH and CDR2 LQKENI come from the germline V gene. The V and J ends lost 3 bases and 0 bases respectively, with 10 bases between them. The CDR3 sequence is CASSPSGSSTDTQYF. CDR3 bases: TGTGCCAGCTCACCCTCAGGGTCTAGCACAGATACGCAGTATTTT.

The rearrangement uses TRBV10-3 and TRBJ2-3, with 7 bases that match TRBD2. The germline V gene has CDR1 ENHRY and CDR2 SYGVKD. After removal of 5 bases from V and 4 bases from J, the junction contained 9 bases not matched to a gene. CDR3 length equals 15 residues. The DNA for the CDR3 is TGTGCCATCAGTCTAGAGGGACTACTTCCAGATACGCAGTATTTT. Protein sequence: CAISLEGLLPDTQYF.